One and the same sample provided the 5 T cell receptor beta chains below, sequenced in a study of OX40 agonist ivuxolimab in advanced cancers. Sequenced by immunoSEQ multiplex PCR; TCRdb stores in-frame clones only, minus some. Counted here are 84,000 or so clones, 70% to 90% occurring once; the ten biggest clones make up roughly 0.3%. The input for sequencing was CD4+ or CD8+ T cells sorted from blood, taken in a trial of the OX40 agonist ivuxolimab. These receptors were taken from an adult with an advanced solid tumor such as melanoma, head and neck, liver or kidney cancer.

The chain links TRBV10-1 to TRBJ1-2; tentative D call: TRBD1 (5 bases). Germline V lookup: CDR1 WNHNN, CDR2 SYGVQD (reference sequence). V was clipped by 2 bases and J by 2 bases, with 18 bases between them. CDR3 size: 17 residues. Here the CDR3 reads CASSEDDGAGRNYGYTF. In DNA form, the CDR3 reads TGCGCCAGCAGTGAGGACGACGGGGCAGGGAGGAACTATGGCTACACCTTC.

In this sample, this clone turned up a few times. The V gene is TRBV11-2, the J gene TRBJ2-2; a possible D gene is TRBD2 (5 bases). Trimming shortened V by 4 bases and J by 1 base, and 13 bases separated the two germline ends. Germline CDR1 SGHAT, CDR2 FQNNGV. The CDR3 spans 16 residues. CDR3 DNA sequence: TGTGCCAGCAGCTCGAGGGCAGGAGGGAACACCGGGGAGCTGTTTTTT. Protein: CASSSRAGGNTGELFF.

V gene TRBV5-6 combines with J gene TRBJ1-2; 10 bases line up with TRBD1. The CDR3 covers 16 residues. V shed 5 bases and J 0 bases; nucleotides not matched to a gene: 7. Germline V gives CDR1 SGHDT, CDR2 YYEEEE. Written as DNA, the CDR3 is TGTGCCAGCAGTCCAGAGGACAGGGGGGCTAACTATGGCTACACCTTC. This codes for CASSPEDRGANYGYTF.

The gene calls are TRBV12-5 and TRBJ1-3; D possibly corresponds to TRBD1 (5 bases). V was cut by 0 bases and J by 0 bases, with 21 bases left in between. The germline V gene has CDR1 LGHNT and CDR2 FRNRAP. The CDR3 has 20 amino acids. Written as DNA, the CDR3 is TGTGCTAGTGGTTTGGTATTGGCGGGTCGAGGACAAGTCTCTGGAAACACCATATATTTT. Protein product: CASGLVLAGRGQVSGNTIYF.

The chain employs TRBV21-1 and TRBJ2-5; the table assigns TRBD2, which was not confirmed against the DNA. TRBV21-1 is a recognized pseudogene. The CDR3 covers 21 residues. CDR3 sequence (DNA): TGTGCCAGCAGCAAAGAAGTGGGACGACGACTTTGGGCGGGCGGGGAAGAGACCCAGTACTTC. Amino acids: CASSKEVGRRLWAGGEETQYF.